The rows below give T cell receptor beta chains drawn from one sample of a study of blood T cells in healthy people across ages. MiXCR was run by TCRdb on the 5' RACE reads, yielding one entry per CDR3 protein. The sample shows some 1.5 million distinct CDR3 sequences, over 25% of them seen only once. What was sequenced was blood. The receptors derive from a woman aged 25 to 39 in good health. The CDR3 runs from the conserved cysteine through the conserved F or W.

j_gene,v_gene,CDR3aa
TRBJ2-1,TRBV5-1,CASSLEGGDNEQFF
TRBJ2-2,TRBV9,CASSGRDRGSGELFF
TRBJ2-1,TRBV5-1,CASSLVLAGGQGEQFF
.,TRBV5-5,CAGSRGGGETQYF
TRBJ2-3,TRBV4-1,CASSQVRTSGGYTDTQYF
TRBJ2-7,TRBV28,CASRTGEPYEQYF
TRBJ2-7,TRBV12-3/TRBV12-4,CTSRGTSGSYEQYF
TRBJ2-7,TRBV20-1,CSADRDSRSIQYF
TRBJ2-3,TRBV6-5,CASSHAAGGAQYF
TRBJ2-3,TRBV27,CASSLSGTGAQYF
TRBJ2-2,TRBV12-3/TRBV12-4,CASSLGPGGPTGELFF
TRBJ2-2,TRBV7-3,CASSPGLGGGELFF
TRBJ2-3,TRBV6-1,CASSPIRGSPRTDTQYF
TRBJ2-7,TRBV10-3,CAIRGAVGKSSYEQYF
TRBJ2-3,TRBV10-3,CAIREQDTDTQYF
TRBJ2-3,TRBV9,CASSVAFRTGSTDTQYF
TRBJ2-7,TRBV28,CASSSRDEQYF
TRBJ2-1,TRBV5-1,CASSLDGPGAGGHEQFF
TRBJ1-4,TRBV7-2,CASSLVGTHLFF
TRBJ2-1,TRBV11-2,CASSLRVTRRAAILDYNEQFF
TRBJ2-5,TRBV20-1,CSLTTMGGRALKTQYF
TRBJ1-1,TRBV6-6,CASSRRQQYTEAFF
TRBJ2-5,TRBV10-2,CASSESDFQETQYF
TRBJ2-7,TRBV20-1,CSADLAAPYYEQYF
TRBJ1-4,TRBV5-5,CASSLYFTEKLFF
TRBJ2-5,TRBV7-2,CASSQGTTTQYF
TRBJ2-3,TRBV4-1,CASSSGLVSTDTQYF
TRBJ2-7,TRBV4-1,CASSLQAGGDDEQYF
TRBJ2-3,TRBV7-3,CASSLAGIITDTQYF
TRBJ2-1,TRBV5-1,CASKRTSGPYNEQFF
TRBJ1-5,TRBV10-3,CAISEGLGNQPQHF
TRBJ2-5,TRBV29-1,CSVDEGGETQYF
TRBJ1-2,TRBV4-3,CASSQATQANYGYTF